Listed below are T cell receptor beta chains from one sample, sequenced in a study of control samples from healthy donors and cancer patients. This table comes from immunoSEQ multiplex PCR, and its TCRdb copy is limited to in-frame clones, with some not included. The sample holds about 120,000 clones, over 90% seen once. Sequenced: blood. The receptors were sampled from a young man in good health. Each CDR3 is given with its conserved first and last residue. Fields, in order: V gene, J gene, clone size, D gene, CDR3 protein, CDR3 DNA. A D gene is named only where the DNA matches it firmly. Part of the rows lack a size; the others show once, few, many or a class for expanded clones.

V gene: TRBV5-1; J gene: TRBJ1-1; clone size: -; D gene: -; CDR3 protein: CASSLEGPKNTEAFF; CDR3 DNA: TGCGCCAGCAGCTTGGAGGGGCCCAAGAACACTGAAGCTTTCTTT
V gene: TRBV19; J gene: TRBJ1-6; clone size: few; D gene: -; CDR3 protein: CASSIRGQPNSPLHF; CDR3 DNA: TGTGCCAGTAGTATAAGAGGACAGCCCAATTCACCCCTCCACTTT
V gene: TRBV4-1; J gene: TRBJ1-2; clone size: -; D gene: -; CDR3 protein: CASSPLGTGRDGYTF; CDR3 DNA: TGCGCCAGCAGCCCCCTTGGGACGGGGAGAGACGGCTACACCTTC
V gene: TRBV19; J gene: TRBJ1-5; clone size: once; D gene: -; CDR3 protein: CASSIEGERPQHF; CDR3 DNA: TGTGCCAGTAGTATAGAGGGGGAAAGGCCCCAGCATTTT
V gene: TRBV19; J gene: TRBJ1-6; clone size: -; D gene: -; CDR3 protein: CASSRRDNSPLHF; CDR3 DNA: TGTGCCAGTAGCCGGCGGGATAATTCACCCCTCCACTTT
V gene: TRBV6-6; J gene: TRBJ2-2; clone size: -; D gene: TRBD1; CDR3 protein: CASRPGTGNTGELFF; CDR3 DNA: TGTGCCAGCAGACCCGGGACAGGGAACACCGGGGAGCTGTTTTTT
V gene: TRBV28; J gene: TRBJ2-7; clone size: -; D gene: -; CDR3 protein: CASSPPQPYEQYF; CDR3 DNA: TGTGCCAGCAGTCCCCCGCAACCATACGAGCAGTACTTC
V gene: TRBV10-3; J gene: TRBJ2-1; clone size: -; D gene: -; CDR3 protein: CATAGTAYNEQFF; CDR3 DNA: TGTGCCACGGCGGGGACTGCCTACAATGAGCAGTTCTTC
V gene: TRBV6-5; J gene: TRBJ1-5; clone size: -; D gene: -; CDR3 protein: CASSYNSGRNQPQHF; CDR3 DNA: TGTGCCAGCAGTTATAATTCGGGACGGAATCAGCCCCAGCATTTT
V gene: TRBV15; J gene: TRBJ1-4; clone size: -; D gene: TRBD1; CDR3 protein: CATSRGGGQVLVNEKLFF; CDR3 DNA: TGTGCCACCAGCAGAGGGGGGGGACAGGTCCTAGTTAATGAAAAACTGTTTTTT
V gene: TRBV19; J gene: TRBJ2-2; clone size: once; D gene: -; CDR3 protein: CASSIVQDGELFF; CDR3 DNA: TGTGCCAGTAGTATAGTTCAGGACGGGGAGCTGTTTTTT
V gene: TRBV7-3; J gene: TRBJ1-1; clone size: -; D gene: TRBD1; CDR3 protein: CASSPGQANTEAFF; CDR3 DNA: TGTGCCAGCAGCCCGGGACAGGCCAACACTGAAGCTTTCTTT
V gene: TRBV7-9; J gene: TRBJ1-2; clone size: -; D gene: TRBD1; CDR3 protein: CASSSNPQGAGYTF; CDR3 DNA: TGTGCCAGCAGCTCGAACCCCCAGGGGGCCGGCTACACCTTC
V gene: TRBV7-2; J gene: TRBJ2-3; clone size: once; D gene: TRBD2; CDR3 protein: CASSPVAGGRAADTQYF; CDR3 DNA: TGTGCCAGCAGCCCCGTAGCGGGGGGGCGTGCGGCAGATACGCAGTATTTT
V gene: TRBV13; J gene: TRBJ2-1; clone size: -; D gene: TRBD2; CDR3 protein: CASTFGGLAGAREQFF; CDR3 DNA: TGTGCCAGCACCTTCGGGGGACTAGCGGGGGCCAGGGAGCAGTTCTTC
V gene: TRBV27; J gene: TRBJ1-6; clone size: -; D gene: -; CDR3 protein: CASSWVNSPLHF; CDR3 DNA: TGTGCCAGCAGTTGGGTTAATTCACCCCTCCACTTT
V gene: TRBV5-1; J gene: TRBJ1-2; clone size: once; D gene: -; CDR3 protein: CASSLQTANYGYTF; CDR3 DNA: TGCGCCAGCAGCTTACAGACAGCTAACTATGGCTACACCTTC
V gene: TRBV7-9; J gene: TRBJ1-1; clone size: -; D gene: -; CDR3 protein: CATQEVHTEAFF; CDR3 DNA: TGTGCCACCCAAGAAGTACACACTGAAGCTTTCTTT
V gene: TRBV10-1; J gene: TRBJ2-1; clone size: few; D gene: -; CDR3 protein: CASSEGLHNEQFF; CDR3 DNA: TGCGCCAGCAGTGAGGGGCTCCACAATGAGCAGTTCTTC
V gene: TRBV6-5; J gene: TRBJ1-2; clone size: -; D gene: -; CDR3 protein: CASSYTDSLYTF; CDR3 DNA: TGTGCCAGCAGTTATACTGACAGTCTCTACACCTTC
V gene: TRBV28; J gene: TRBJ2-2; clone size: -; D gene: TRBD1; CDR3 protein: CASSTPGTGVLTGELFF; CDR3 DNA: TGTGCCAGCAGTACACCCGGGACAGGGGTTTTAACCGGGGAGCTGTTTTTT
V gene: TRBV7-2; J gene: TRBJ2-1; clone size: -; D gene: TRBD1; CDR3 protein: CASSSTGDTIHNEQFF; CDR3 DNA: TGTGCCAGCAGCAGCACAGGGGATACCATCCACAATGAGCAGTTCTTC
V gene: TRBV19; J gene: TRBJ1-6; clone size: -; D gene: -; CDR3 protein: CASSLSPPSPLHF; CDR3 DNA: TGTGCCAGTAGTCTGAGCCCTCCTTCACCCCTCCACTTT
V gene: TRBV15; J gene: TRBJ1-1; clone size: -; D gene: -; CDR3 protein: CATSRDRDGTEAFF; CDR3 DNA: TGTGCCACCAGCAGAGATCGAGACGGCACTGAAGCTTTCTTT
V gene: TRBV20-1; J gene: TRBJ2-3; clone size: -; D gene: -; CDR3 protein: CSASPTPGTVGTDTQYF; CDR3 DNA: TGCAGTGCTAGTCCCACGCCCGGGACTGTAGGCACAGATACGCAGTATTTT
V gene: TRBV21-1; J gene: TRBJ1-1; clone size: -; D gene: -; CDR3 protein: CASSTRQGGTEAFF; CDR3 DNA: TGTGCCAGCAGCACTCGTCAGGGAGGCACTGAAGCTTTCTTT
V gene: TRBV2; J gene: TRBJ1-2; clone size: few; D gene: -; CDR3 protein: CASTQGRGDGYTF; CDR3 DNA: TGTGCCAGCACTCAGGGGAGGGGTGATGGCTACACCTTC
V gene: TRBV7-8; J gene: TRBJ1-1; clone size: -; D gene: -; CDR3 protein: CASSLDSRTEAFF; CDR3 DNA: TGTGCCAGCAGCTTGGACAGTCGCACTGAAGCTTTCTTT
V gene: TRBV5-1; J gene: TRBJ2-1; clone size: -; D gene: -; CDR3 protein: CASSLNADEQFF; CDR3 DNA: TGCGCCAGCAGCTTAAACGCAGATGAGCAGTTCTTC
V gene: TRBV18; J gene: TRBJ1-2; clone size: -; D gene: TRBD1; CDR3 protein: CASSSPAGTANYGYTF; CDR3 DNA: TGTGCCAGCTCATCACCCGCGGGGACAGCTAACTATGGCTACACCTTC
V gene: TRBV5-6; J gene: TRBJ2-2; clone size: -; D gene: TRBD1; CDR3 protein: CASSLPGTGPIAELFF; CDR3 DNA: TGTGCCAGCAGCTTACCCGGGACAGGGCCTATTGCGGAGCTGTTTTTT
V gene: TRBV5-1; J gene: TRBJ2-4; clone size: -; D gene: -; CDR3 protein: CASSREGSLENIQYF; CDR3 DNA: TGCGCCAGCAGCCGTGAGGGGTCCCTAGAAAACATTCAGTACTTC
V gene: TRBV28; J gene: TRBJ2-3; clone size: once; D gene: -; CDR3 protein: CASSFVGTDTQYF; CDR3 DNA: TGTGCCAGCAGTTTCGTTGGCACAGATACGCAGTATTTT
V gene: TRBV5-1; J gene: TRBJ1-5; clone size: -; D gene: -; CDR3 protein: CASSLVSGRVRNQPQHF; CDR3 DNA: TGCGCCAGCAGCTTGGTAAGTGGGAGGGTACGAAATCAGCCCCAGCATTTT
V gene: TRBV6-5; J gene: TRBJ2-1; clone size: -; D gene: TRBD2; CDR3 protein: CASGGTSGAYNEQFF; CDR3 DNA: TGTGCCAGCGGCGGGACTAGCGGGGCATACAATGAGCAGTTCTTC
V gene: TRBV4-1; J gene: TRBJ1-1; clone size: -; D gene: TRBD1; CDR3 protein: CASSQPIQGLPNTEAFF; CDR3 DNA: TGCGCCAGCAGCCAACCAATACAGGGGCTCCCGAACACTGAAGCTTTCTTT
V gene: TRBV19; J gene: TRBJ2-6; clone size: -; D gene: -; CDR3 protein: CASSIDFSGTGFYGANVLTF; CDR3 DNA: TGTGCCAGTAGTATAGATTTTAGCGGGACAGGGTTTTATGGGGCCAACGTCCTGACTTTC
V gene: TRBV6-5; J gene: TRBJ2-2; clone size: once; D gene: TRBD2; CDR3 protein: CASSGGGWTGELFF; CDR3 DNA: TGTGCCAGCAGCGGCGGGGGATGGACCGGGGAGCTGTTTTTT
V gene: TRBV18; J gene: TRBJ1-3; clone size: -; D gene: -; CDR3 protein: CASSPRSQTSGNTIYF; CDR3 DNA: TGTGCCAGCTCACCACGGAGTCAGACCTCTGGAAACACCATATATTTT
V gene: TRBV5-1; J gene: TRBJ1-1; clone size: -; D gene: TRBD1; CDR3 protein: CASSPRTGGMNTEAFF; CDR3 DNA: TGCGCCAGCAGCCCCCGGACAGGGGGGATGAACACTGAAGCTTTCTTT
V gene: TRBV28; J gene: TRBJ2-7; clone size: -; D gene: -; CDR3 protein: CATKKEGPPYEQYF; CDR3 DNA: TGTGCCACCAAGAAAGAGGGTCCTCCCTACGAGCAGTACTTC
V gene: TRBV24-1; J gene: TRBJ1-4; clone size: -; D gene: -; CDR3 protein: CATSDGALNEKLFF; CDR3 DNA: TGTGCCACCAGTGATGGAGCTCTTAATGAAAAACTGTTTTTT
V gene: TRBV11-2; J gene: TRBJ2-5; clone size: -; D gene: -; CDR3 protein: CASSLGTLSETQYF; CDR3 DNA: TGTGCCAGCAGCCTCGGGACACTCTCTGAGACCCAGTACTTC
V gene: TRBV9; J gene: TRBJ1-5; clone size: -; D gene: -; CDR3 protein: CASSVGTGHQPQHF; CDR3 DNA: TGTGCCAGCAGCGTAGGTACAGGGCACCAGCCCCAGCATTTT
V gene: TRBV14; J gene: TRBJ2-3; clone size: -; D gene: -; CDR3 protein: CASSPLSTRGNTQYF; CDR3 DNA: TGTGCCAGCAGCCCCCTCTCGACTAGGGGGAATACGCAGTATTTT
V gene: TRBV19; J gene: TRBJ1-1; clone size: -; D gene: TRBD1; CDR3 protein: CASRTGTGGLFGTEAFF; CDR3 DNA: TGTGCCAGTAGAACCGGGACAGGGGGCTTGTTCGGCACTGAAGCTTTCTTT
V gene: TRBV5-4; J gene: TRBJ2-7; clone size: -; D gene: TRBD2; CDR3 protein: CASSFPGGYEQYF; CDR3 DNA: TGTGCCAGCAGCTTCCCGGGGGGCTACGAGCAGTACTTC
V gene: TRBV5-1; J gene: TRBJ1-1; clone size: -; D gene: -; CDR3 protein: CASSQDIRTEAFF; CDR3 DNA: TGCGCCAGCAGCCAAGACATTCGCACTGAAGCTTTCTTT
V gene: TRBV5-5; J gene: TRBJ2-7; clone size: -; D gene: TRBD1; CDR3 protein: CASSFLTGGAYEQYF; CDR3 DNA: TGTGCCAGCAGCTTCCTGACAGGGGGGGCCTACGAGCAGTACTTC
V gene: TRBV27; J gene: TRBJ2-7; clone size: -; D gene: TRBD1; CDR3 protein: CASRSGTGTYEQYF; CDR3 DNA: TGTGCCAGCAGGTCCGGGACAGGGACCTACGAGCAGTACTTC
V gene: TRBV5-6; J gene: TRBJ2-1; clone size: -; D gene: -; CDR3 protein: CASSLGYDYNEQFF; CDR3 DNA: TGTGCCAGCAGCTTGGGCTACGATTACAATGAGCAGTTCTTC
V gene: TRBV3-1/TRBV3-2; J gene: TRBJ1-1; clone size: -; D gene: -; CDR3 protein: CASSPIHGGGTEAFF; CDR3 DNA: TGTGCCAGCAGCCCCATTCACGGGGGAGGAACTGAAGCTTTCTTT
V gene: TRBV27; J gene: TRBJ2-7; clone size: -; D gene: -; CDR3 protein: CASSLVQADEQYF; CDR3 DNA: TGTGCCAGCAGTTTGGTCCAGGCCGACGAGCAGTACTTC
V gene: TRBV27; J gene: TRBJ2-2; clone size: -; D gene: -; CDR3 protein: CASKGVGELFF; CDR3 DNA: TGTGCCAGCAAGGGGGTCGGGGAGCTGTTTTTT
V gene: TRBV5-5; J gene: TRBJ1-2; clone size: -; D gene: -; CDR3 protein: CASSLDRRVTYGYTF; CDR3 DNA: TGTGCCAGCAGCTTGGACCGGAGGGTTACCTATGGCTACACCTTC
V gene: TRBV5-1; J gene: TRBJ1-6; clone size: once; D gene: -; CDR3 protein: CASSLALRGYSPLHF; CDR3 DNA: TGCGCCAGCAGCTTGGCCTTGCGGGGTTATTCACCCCTCCACTTT
V gene: TRBV25-1; J gene: TRBJ2-5; clone size: -; D gene: -; CDR3 protein: CASSAGSQSSETQYF; CDR3 DNA: TGTGCCAGCAGTGCCGGCTCCCAAAGTTCAGAGACCCAGTACTTC